This paragraph reports one T cell receptor (beta chain). This entry belongs to a study of T-cell reconstitution after alpha-beta-depleted transplantation in children. Researchers prepared the TCRbeta library using unique molecular identifiers, the study reports. A single record per CDR3 protein comes from TCRdb applying MiXCR to the PCR reads. The profile covers approximately 520,000 distinct CDR3 sequences, with about 30% appearing a single time and approximately 2.3% taken by the ten largest. The material was PBMCs from the stem cell graft donor, obtained from the stem cell graft. The source is a human donor who donated a stem cell graft to a child with aplastic anemia.

CDR3 nucleotides: TGTGCCAGCAGCCCAAAGCGCTTGTACAGGCTCCAAGATCACGAGCAGTACTTC. Translation gives CASSPKRLYRLQDHEQYF. The chain links TRBV28 to TRBJ2-7; possible D gene TRBD1, 5 bases. V was trimmed by 6 bases and J by 5 bases, leaving 29 bases between them. Germline assignment: CDR1 MDHEN and CDR2 SYDVKM. This CDR3 region has 18 residues.